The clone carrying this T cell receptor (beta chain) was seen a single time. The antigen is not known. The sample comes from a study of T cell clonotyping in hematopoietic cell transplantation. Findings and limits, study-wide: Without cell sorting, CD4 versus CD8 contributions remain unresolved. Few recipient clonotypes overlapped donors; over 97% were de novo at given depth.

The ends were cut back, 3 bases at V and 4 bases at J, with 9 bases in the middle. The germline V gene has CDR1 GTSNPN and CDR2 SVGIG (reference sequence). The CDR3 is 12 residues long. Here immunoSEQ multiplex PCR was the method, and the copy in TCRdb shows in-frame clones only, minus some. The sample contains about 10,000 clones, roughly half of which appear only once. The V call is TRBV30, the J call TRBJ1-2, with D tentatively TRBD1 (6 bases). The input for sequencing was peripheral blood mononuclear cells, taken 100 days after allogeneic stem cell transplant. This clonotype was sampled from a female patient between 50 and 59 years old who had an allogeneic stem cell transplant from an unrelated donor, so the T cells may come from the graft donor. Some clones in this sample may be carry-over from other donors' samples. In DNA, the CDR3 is TGTGCCTGGAGGAGCAGGGGCTATGGCTACACCTTC. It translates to CAWRSRGYGYTF.